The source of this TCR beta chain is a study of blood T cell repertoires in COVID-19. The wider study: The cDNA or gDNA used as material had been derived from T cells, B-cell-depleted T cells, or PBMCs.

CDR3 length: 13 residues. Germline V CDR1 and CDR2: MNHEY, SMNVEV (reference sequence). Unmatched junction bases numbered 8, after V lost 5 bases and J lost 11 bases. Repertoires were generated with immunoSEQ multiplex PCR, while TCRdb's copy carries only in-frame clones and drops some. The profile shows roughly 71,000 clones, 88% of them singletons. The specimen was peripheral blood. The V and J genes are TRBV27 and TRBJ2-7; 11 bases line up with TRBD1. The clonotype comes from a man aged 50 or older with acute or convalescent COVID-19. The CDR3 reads CASSTGDRGFEYF. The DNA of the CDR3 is TGTGCCAGCAGTACTGGGGACAGGGGGTTTGAGTACTTC.